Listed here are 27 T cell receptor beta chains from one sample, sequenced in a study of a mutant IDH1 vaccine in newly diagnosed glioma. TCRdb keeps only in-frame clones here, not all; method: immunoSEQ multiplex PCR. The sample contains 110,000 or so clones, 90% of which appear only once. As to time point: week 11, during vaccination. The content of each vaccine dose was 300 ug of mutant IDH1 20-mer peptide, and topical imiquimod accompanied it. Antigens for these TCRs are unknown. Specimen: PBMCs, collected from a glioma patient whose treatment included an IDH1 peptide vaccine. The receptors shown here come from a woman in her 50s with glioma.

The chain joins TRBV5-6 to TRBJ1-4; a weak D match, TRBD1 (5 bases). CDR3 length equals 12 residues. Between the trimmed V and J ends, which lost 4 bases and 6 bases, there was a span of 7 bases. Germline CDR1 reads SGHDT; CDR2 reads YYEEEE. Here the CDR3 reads CASSRGDEKLFF. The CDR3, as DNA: TGTGCCAGCAGCCGAGGGGATGAAAAACTGTTTTTT.

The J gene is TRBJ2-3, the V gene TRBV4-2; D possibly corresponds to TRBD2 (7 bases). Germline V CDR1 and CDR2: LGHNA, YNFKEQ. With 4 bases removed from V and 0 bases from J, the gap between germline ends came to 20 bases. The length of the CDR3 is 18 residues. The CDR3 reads CASSPAWGLAASTDTQYF. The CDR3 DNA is TGTGCCAGCAGCCCTGCCTGGGGGCTAGCGGCTAGCACAGATACGCAGTATTTT.

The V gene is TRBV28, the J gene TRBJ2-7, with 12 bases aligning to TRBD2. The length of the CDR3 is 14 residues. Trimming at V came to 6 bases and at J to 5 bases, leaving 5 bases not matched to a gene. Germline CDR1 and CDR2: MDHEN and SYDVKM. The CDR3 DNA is TGTGCCAGCAGCCTAGCGGGAGGGCCCCACGAGCAGTACTTC. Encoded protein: CASSLAGGPHEQYF.

The CDR3 reads CASSLGGIHGYTF. In DNA, the CDR3 is TGTGCCAGCAGCTTAGGAGGGATCCATGGCTACACCTTC. The gene calls are TRBV7-9 and TRBJ1-2; D gene ambiguous. This CDR3 is 13 amino acids long. CDR1 and CDR2 (germline): SEHNR, FQNEAQ (reference sequence). V gave up 1 base and J gave up 6 bases, with 9 bases separating them.

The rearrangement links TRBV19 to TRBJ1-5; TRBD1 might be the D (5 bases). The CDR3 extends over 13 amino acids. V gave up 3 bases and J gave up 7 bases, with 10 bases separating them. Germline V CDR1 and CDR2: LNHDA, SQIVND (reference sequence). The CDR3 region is CASSMGGRQPQHF. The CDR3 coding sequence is TGTGCCAGTAGTATGGGGGGTAGGCAGCCCCAGCATTTT.

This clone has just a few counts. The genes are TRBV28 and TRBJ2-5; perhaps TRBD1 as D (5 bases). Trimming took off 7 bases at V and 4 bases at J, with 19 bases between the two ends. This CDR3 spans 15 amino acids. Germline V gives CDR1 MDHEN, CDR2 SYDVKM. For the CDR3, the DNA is TGTGCCAGCACTATGGAAGGGGCTGGCGCAGAGACCCAGTACTTC. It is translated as CASTMEGAGAETQYF.

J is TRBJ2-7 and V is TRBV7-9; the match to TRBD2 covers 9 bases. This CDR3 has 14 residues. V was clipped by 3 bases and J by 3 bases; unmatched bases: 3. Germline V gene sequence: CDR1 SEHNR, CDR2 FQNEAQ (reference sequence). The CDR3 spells CASSFLAGNYEQYF. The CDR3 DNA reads TGTGCCAGCAGCTTCCTAGCGGGAAACTACGAGCAGTACTTC.

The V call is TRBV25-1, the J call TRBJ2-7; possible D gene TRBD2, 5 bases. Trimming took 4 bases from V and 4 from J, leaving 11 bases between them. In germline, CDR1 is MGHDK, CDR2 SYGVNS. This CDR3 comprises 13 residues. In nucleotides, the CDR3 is TGTGCCAGCAGTGTCGGGATCTTTTACGAGCAGTACTTC. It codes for CASSVGIFYEQYF.

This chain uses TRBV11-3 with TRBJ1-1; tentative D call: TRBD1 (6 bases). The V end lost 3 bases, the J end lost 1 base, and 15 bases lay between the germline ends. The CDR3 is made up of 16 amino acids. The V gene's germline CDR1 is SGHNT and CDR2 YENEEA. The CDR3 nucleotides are TGTGCCAGCAGCTTGGGGGCACCAGGAGAGAACACTGAAGCTTTCTTT. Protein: CASSLGAPGENTEAFF.

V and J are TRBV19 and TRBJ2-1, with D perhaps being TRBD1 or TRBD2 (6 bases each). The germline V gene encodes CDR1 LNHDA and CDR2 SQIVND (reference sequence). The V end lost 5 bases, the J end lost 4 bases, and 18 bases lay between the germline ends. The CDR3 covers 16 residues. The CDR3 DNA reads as TGTGCCAGTAGTCCGGGGGCAGGCCGCGGGTACAATGAGCAGTTCTTC. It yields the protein CASSPGAGRGYNEQFF.

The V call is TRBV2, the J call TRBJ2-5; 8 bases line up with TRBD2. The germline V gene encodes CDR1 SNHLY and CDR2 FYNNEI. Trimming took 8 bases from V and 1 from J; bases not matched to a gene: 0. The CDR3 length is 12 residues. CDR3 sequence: CASLAGQETQYF. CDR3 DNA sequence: TGTGCCAGCCTAGCGGGCCAAGAGACCCAGTACTTC.

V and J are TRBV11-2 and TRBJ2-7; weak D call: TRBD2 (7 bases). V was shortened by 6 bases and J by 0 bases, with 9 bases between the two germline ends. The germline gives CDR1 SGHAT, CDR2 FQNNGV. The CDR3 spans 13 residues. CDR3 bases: TGTGCCAGCAGTAGGGGGGGCTCCTACGAGCAGTACTTC. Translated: CASSRGGSYEQYF.

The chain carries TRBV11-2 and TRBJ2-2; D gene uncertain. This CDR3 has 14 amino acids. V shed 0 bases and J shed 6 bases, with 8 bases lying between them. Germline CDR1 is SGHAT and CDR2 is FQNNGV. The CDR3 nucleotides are TGTGCCAGCAGCTTAGACTACCAGGCCGGGGAGCTGTTTTTT. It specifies CASSLDYQAGELFF.

Here the CDR3 reads CASSAGQSETQYF. CDR3 DNA sequence: TGTGCCAGCAGCGCGGGACAATCAGAGACCCAGTACTTC. V gene TRBV7-3 combines with J gene TRBJ2-5, with D perhaps assigned TRBD1 or TRBD2 (6 bases each). Trimming took off 5 bases at V and 4 bases at J, with 11 bases between the two ends. CDR1 is SGHTA, CDR2 FQGTGA, per germline. The CDR3 extends over 13 amino acids.

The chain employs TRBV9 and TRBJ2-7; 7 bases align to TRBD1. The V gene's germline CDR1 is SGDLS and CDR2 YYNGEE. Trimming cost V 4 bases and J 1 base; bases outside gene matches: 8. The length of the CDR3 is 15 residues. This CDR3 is CASSPRDSASYEQYF. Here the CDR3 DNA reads TGTGCCAGCAGCCCCCGGGACAGTGCTTCCTACGAGCAGTACTTC.

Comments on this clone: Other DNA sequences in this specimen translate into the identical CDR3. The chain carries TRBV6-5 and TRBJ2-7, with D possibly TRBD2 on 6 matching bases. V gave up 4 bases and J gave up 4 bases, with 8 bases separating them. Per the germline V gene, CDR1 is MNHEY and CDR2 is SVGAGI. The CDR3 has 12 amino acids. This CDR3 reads CASSFSGYEQYF. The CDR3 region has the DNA TGTGCCAGCAGTTTTAGCGGTTACGAGCAGTACTTC.

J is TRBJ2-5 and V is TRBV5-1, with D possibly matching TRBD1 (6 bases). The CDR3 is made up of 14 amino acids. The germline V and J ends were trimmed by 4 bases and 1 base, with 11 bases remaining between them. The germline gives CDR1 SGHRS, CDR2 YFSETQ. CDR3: CASSPGQRQETQYF. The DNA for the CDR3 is TGCGCCAGCAGCCCGGGACAACGCCAAGAGACCCAGTACTTC. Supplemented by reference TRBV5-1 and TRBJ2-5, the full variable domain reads KAGVTQTPRYLIKTRGQQVTLSCSPISGHRSVSWYQQTPGQGLQFLFEYFSETQRNKGNFPGRFSGRQFSNSRSEMNVSTLELGDSALYLCASSPGQRQETQYFGPGTRLLVL.

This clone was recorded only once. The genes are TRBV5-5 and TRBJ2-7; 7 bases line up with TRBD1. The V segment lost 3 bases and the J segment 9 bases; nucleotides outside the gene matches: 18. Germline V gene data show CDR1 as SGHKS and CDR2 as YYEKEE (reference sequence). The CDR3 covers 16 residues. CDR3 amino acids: CASSSSGTEIWGRQYF. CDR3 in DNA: TGTGCCAGCAGCTCCTCCGGGACAGAGATTTGGGGGCGGCAGTACTTC.

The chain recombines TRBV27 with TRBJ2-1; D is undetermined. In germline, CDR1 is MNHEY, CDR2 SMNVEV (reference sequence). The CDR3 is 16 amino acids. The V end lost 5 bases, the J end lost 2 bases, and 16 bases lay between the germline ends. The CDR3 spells CASSASAGNTYNEQFF. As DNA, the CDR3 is TGTGCCAGCAGTGCAAGCGCTGGAAACACCTACAATGAGCAGTTCTTC.

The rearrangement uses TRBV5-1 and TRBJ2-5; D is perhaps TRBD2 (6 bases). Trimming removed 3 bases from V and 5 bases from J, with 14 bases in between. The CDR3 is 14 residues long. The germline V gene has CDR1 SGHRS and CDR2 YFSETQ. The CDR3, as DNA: TGCGCCAGCAGCTCGGGAGACGGTCGGGAGACCCAGTACTTC. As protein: CASSSGDGRETQYF.

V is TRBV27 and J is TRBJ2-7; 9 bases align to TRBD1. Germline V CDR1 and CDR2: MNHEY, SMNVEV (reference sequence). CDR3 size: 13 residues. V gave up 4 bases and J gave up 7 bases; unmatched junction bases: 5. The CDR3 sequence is CASSWDRVGEQYF. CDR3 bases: TGTGCCAGCAGTTGGGACAGGGTGGGAGAGCAGTACTTC.

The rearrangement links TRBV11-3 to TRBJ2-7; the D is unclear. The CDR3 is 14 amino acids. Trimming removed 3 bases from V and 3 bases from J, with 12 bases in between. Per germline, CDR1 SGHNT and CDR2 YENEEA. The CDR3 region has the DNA TGTGCCAGCAGCTTTAAGGCCAGACACTACGAGCAGTACTTC. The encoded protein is CASSFKARHYEQYF.

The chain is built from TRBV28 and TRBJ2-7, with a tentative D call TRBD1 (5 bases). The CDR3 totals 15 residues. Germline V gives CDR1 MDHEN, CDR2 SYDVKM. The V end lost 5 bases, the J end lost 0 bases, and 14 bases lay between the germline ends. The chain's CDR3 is CASSRPAGRSYEQYF. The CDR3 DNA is TGTGCCAGCAGTCGTCCTGCAGGGCGCTCCTACGAGCAGTACTTC.

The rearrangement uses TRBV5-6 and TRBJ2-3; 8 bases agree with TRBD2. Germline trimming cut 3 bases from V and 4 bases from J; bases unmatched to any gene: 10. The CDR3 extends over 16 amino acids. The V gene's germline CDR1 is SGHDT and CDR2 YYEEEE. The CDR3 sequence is CASSWRSSGMADTQYF. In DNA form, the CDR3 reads TGTGCCAGCAGCTGGCGGAGTAGCGGGATGGCAGATACGCAGTATTTT.

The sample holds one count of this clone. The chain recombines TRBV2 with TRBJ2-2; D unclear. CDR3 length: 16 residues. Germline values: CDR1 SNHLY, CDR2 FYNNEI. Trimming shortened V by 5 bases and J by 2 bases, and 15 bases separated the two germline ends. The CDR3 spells CASSNPVWGNTGELFF. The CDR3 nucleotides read TGTGCCAGCAGTAATCCCGTCTGGGGTAACACCGGGGAGCTGTTTTTT.

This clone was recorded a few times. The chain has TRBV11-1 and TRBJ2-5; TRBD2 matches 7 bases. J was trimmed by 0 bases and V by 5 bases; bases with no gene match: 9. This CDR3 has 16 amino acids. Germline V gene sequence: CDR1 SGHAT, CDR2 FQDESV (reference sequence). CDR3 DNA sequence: TGTGCCAGCAGCCCTGGTATTGGGGGGGACCAAGAGACCCAGTACTTC. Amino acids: CASSPGIGGDQETQYF.

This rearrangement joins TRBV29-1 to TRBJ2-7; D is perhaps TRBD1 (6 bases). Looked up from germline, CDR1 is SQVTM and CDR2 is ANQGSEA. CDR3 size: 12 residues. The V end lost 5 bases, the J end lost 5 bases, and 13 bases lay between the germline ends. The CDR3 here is CSVPDSGDEQYF. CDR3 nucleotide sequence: TGCAGCGTTCCGGACAGTGGCGACGAGCAGTACTTC.